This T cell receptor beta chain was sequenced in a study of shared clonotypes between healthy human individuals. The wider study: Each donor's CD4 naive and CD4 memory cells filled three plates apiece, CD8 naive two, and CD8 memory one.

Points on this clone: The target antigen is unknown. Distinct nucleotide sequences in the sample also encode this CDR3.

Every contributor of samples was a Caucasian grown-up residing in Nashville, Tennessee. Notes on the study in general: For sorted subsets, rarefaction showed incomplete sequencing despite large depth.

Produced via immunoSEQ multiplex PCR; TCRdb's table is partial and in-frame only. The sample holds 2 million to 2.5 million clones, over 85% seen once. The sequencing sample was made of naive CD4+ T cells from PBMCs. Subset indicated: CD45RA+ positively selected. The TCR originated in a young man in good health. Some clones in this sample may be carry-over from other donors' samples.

The CDR3 sequence: CASSSGLAGYNEQFF. The DNA for the CDR3 is TGTGCCAGCAGCAGCGGACTAGCGGGATACAATGAGCAGTTCTTC. The chain recombines TRBV7-2 with TRBJ2-1, with 12 bases identical to TRBD2. In germline, CDR1 is SGHTA, CDR2 FQGNSA. The CDR3 sequence is 15 residues long. The J segment lost 4 bases and the V segment lost 5 bases, leaving 3 bases of the junction unmatched.